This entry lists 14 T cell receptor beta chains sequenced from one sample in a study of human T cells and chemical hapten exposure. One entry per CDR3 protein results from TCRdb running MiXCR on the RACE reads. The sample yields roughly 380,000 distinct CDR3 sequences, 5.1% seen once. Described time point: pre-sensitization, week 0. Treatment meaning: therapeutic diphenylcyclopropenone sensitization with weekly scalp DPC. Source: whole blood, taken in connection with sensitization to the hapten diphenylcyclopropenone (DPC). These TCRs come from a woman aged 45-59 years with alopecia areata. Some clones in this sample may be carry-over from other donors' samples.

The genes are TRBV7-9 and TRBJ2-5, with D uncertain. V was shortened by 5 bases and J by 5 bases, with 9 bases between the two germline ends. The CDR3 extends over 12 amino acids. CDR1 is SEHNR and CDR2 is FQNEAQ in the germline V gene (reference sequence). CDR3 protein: CASSVNRETQYF. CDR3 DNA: TGTGCCAGCAGCGTCAATAGGGAGACCCAGTACTTC.

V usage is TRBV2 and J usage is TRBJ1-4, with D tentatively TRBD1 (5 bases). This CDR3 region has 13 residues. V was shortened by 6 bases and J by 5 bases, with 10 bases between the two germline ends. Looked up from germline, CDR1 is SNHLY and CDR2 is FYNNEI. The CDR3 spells CASRGTVNEKLFF. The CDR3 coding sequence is TGTGCCAGCAGGGGGACGGTGAATGAAAAACTGTTTTTT.

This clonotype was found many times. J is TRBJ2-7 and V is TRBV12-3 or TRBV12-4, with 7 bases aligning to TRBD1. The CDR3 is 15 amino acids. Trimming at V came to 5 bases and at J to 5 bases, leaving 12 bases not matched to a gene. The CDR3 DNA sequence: TGTGCCAGCAGTCCCGACAGGGCCCGAATGGACGAGCAGTACTTC. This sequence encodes CASSPDRARMDEQYF.

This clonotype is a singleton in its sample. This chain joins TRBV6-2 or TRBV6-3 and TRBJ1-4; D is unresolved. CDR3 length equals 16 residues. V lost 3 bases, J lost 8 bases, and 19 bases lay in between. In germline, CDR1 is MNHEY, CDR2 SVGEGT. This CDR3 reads CASSYPPLGKKEKLFF. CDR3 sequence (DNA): TGTGCCAGCAGTTATCCCCCCCTCGGGAAAAAAGAAAAACTGTTTTTT.

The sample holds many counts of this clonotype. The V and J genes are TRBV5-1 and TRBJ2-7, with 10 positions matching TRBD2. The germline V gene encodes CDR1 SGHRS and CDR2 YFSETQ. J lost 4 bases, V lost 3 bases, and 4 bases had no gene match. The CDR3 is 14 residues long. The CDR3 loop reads CASSSGTSVYEQYF. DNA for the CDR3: TGCGCCAGCAGCTCCGGGACTAGCGTTTACGAGCAGTACTTC.

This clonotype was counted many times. CDR3 nucleotides: TGTGCCAGCAGTTTAACGCCCTCTGGGGCCAACGTCCTGACTTTC. Translating gives CASSLTPSGANVLTF. The rearrangement links TRBV28 to TRBJ2-6; no definite D call. The CDR3 has 15 amino acids. Trimming took off 2 bases at V and 0 bases at J, with 5 bases between the two ends. Germline V gives CDR1 MDHEN, CDR2 SYDVKM.

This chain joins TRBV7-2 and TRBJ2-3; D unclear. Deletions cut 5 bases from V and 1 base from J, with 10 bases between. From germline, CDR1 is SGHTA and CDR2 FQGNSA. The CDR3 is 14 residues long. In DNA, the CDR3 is TGTGCCAGCAGCCCGTTTGGGGGCACAGATACGCAGTATTTT. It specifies CASSPFGGTDTQYF.

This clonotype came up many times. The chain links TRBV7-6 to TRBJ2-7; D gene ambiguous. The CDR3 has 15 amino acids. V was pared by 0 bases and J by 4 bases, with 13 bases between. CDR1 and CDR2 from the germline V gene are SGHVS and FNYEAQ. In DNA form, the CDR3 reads TGTGCCAGCAGCTTAGCCAACGGGTATCGGTACGAGCAGTACTTC. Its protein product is CASSLANGYRYEQYF. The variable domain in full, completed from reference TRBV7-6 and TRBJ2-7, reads GAGVSQSPRYKVTKRGQDVALRCDPISGHVSLYWYRQALGQGPEFLTYFNYEAQQDKSGLPNDRFSAERPEGSISTLTIQRTEQRDSAMYRCASSLANGYRYEQYFGPGTRLTVT.

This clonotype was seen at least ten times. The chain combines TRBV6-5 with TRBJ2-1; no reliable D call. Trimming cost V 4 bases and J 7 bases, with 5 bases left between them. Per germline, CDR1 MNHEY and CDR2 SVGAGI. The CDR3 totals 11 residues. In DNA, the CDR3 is TGTGCCAGCAGTTTCAGGAATGAGCAGTTCTTC. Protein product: CASSFRNEQFF.

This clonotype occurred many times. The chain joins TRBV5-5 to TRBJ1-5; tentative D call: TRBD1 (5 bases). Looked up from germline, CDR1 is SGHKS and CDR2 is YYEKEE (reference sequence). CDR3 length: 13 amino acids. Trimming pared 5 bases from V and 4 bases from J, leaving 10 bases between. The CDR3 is CASSRDGNQPQHF. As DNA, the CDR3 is TGTGCCAGCAGTCGGGACGGGAATCAGCCCCAGCATTTT.

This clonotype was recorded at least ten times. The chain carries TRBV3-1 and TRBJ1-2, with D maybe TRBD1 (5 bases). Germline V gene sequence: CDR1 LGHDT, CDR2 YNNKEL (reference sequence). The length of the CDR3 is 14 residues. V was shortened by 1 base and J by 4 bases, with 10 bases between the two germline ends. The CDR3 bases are TGTGCCAGCAGCCAAGTTGGGGGGGGCTATGGCTACACCTTC. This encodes CASSQVGGGYGYTF.

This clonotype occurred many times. In DNA, the CDR3 is TGCAGCGTTGTGAAGCTAGCGGGAGGGCCAGGGGCCAAAAACATTCAGTACTTC. As protein: CSVVKLAGGPGAKNIQYF. The chain joins TRBV29-1 to TRBJ2-4, with TRBD2 matching 12 bases. Trimming cost V 4 bases and J 1 base; bases outside gene matches: 11. CDR1 is SQVTM and CDR2 is ANQGSEA in the germline V gene. CDR3 length equals 18 residues.

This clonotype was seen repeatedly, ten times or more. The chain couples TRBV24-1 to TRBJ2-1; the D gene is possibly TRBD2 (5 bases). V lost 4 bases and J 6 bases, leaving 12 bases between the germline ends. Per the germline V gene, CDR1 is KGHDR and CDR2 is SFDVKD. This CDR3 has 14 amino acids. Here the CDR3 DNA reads TGTGCCACCAGTGAGGCCGGGGTCTCCAATGAGCAGTTCTTC. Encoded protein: CATSEAGVSNEQFF.

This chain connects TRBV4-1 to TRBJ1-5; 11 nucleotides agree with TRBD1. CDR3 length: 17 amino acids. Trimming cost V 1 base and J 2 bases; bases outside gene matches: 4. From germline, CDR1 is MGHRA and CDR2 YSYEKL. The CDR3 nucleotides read TGCGCCAGCAGCCAAGTCGGGGACAGGGGGGGCAATCAGCCCCAGCATTTT. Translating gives CASSQVGDRGGNQPQHF.